This entry features one T cell receptor (beta chain) sequence. What this receptor recognizes is not known. Base-call qualities are not available, and no considerably larger clone is one nucleotide away. The record originates from a study of cytomegalovirus exposure and HLA in healthy donors (dated by TCRdb to about 2017). Some background on the complete study: An earlier analysis of 587 of the donors reported roughly 300 Gb of sequence data and approximately 110 million unique TCR beta sequences from 150 million to 200 million T cells. An early release covering 550 to 650 HLA-typed donors comprised approximately 300 gigabases of sequencing data and approximately 85 million unique TCR sequences. Of the approximately 370 genotyped donors, approximately 80% were placed in the genetic ancestry cluster associated with self-reported Caucasian donors. The aim of the study was to test whether cataloging public T cell receptors could identify signatures of past pathogen exposure. The study profiled the T cell repertoires of 500 to 800 subjects by immunosequencing and related them to cytomegalovirus serostatus. A separate validation cohort of roughly 120 different subjects was used in addition to the approximately 640-subject first cohort. The study combined high-throughput TCR immunosequencing, statistical association of individual TCRs with disease status, and machine learning to predict cytomegalovirus infection status. A later analysis re-analyzed previously published TCR beta repertoires from approximately 700 donors and added high-resolution HLA genotyping to study TCR occurrence patterns. The later analysis used no new phenotypic data to find candidate immune exposures, relying instead on TCR beta sequences and their occurrence across donors. To decide whether each TCR beta V gene segment behaved as functional or pseudogenic, an earlier analysis of fewer than 750 of the donors relied on high-throughput TCR beta sequencing. Donor age, sex, ethnicity and CMV serostatus were compiled alongside the repertoire data. In a later genetic analysis, genome-wide SNP genotypes for about three fifths of the 666 donors were used, and that subset was treated as a discovery cohort. All discovery cohort repertoires had been generated on a single sequencing platform. Both class I and class II loci were covered by HLA typing, at four-digit resolution. The number of donors typed differed by locus, with about 629-640 for A, B, C, DRB1 and DQB1, approximately 500 for DQA1, about 610 for DPA1, and some 440 for DPB1. A few DR-DQ haplotypes were handled as single units for association and clustering because linkage in the cohort was strong. On average, 235,054 unique TCR beta nucleotide sequences were sequenced per donor among some 430 genotyped donors of the cohort, with 15% to 20% of those sequences being non-productive. What the authors observed across the whole study: Compared with equally common non-associated chains, HLA-associated TCR beta chains in a later analysis were more clonally expanded and had lower generation probabilities. The earlier analysis of approximately 590 of the donors excluded 15 to 20 rarely observed V segments, including chromosome 9 orphons, because counts were too low. Assigning TCR associations to individual alleles was difficult when HLA alleles, especially DR and DQ, strongly co-occurred. The cohort was sequenced for TCR beta chains only, and without alpha or paired-chain data the features that could be detected were limited. A cluster of highly shared sequence variants was judged likely to represent a technical artifact of the sequencing pipeline. Immune exposure information for the cohort was limited to CMV serostatus. In a later analysis, several top co-occurrence clusters were reported to appear linked to parvovirus B19, influenza, CMV and Epstein-Barr virus. According to a later genetic analysis, donors in an Asian-associated ancestry cluster had fewer N-insertions in productive TCRs than the roughly 700-donor mean. HLA typing was unavailable for some donors at each locus, so association tests used only the typed subset. Cytomegalovirus status was reported to be diagnosed by the classifier with high specificity and sensitivity in both the original and validation cohorts. Most TCR sequences were observed very rarely across donors, whereas some public TCRs were present in many individuals. In a later analysis, most CMV-associated TCR beta chains were found to appear HLA-restricted, with HLA associations seemingly driven largely by CMV exposure. A total of about 180 TCR beta chains were listed by the study as associated with cytomegalovirus. The 87-base-pair reads could not distinguish some IMGT-functional V segments, including TRBV6-2 and TRBV6-3, so those segments were excluded. Specific HLA alleles were associated with 18,000 or so TCR beta sequences at a false discovery rate of 0.05 in a later analysis. Broadly in line with IMGT annotations, most TCR beta V segments showed up in productive rearrangements about 90% or about 30% of the time in an earlier analysis of under 700 of the donors. Sequencing depth was assumed to be roughly uniform across donors in the presence/absence analyses, though that assumption may not hold. An association between a missense DCLRE1C variant and V-gene and J-gene trimming of TCR beta chains was found in a later genetic analysis and replicated in an independent cohort. The authors suggested that the approach could potentially be extended to other disease states and immunological phenotypes. According to a later analysis, TCR association rates differed among HLA loci, with DRB1 alleles showing the most associated TCRs and HLA-C alleles showing the fewest. Linkage disequilibrium might explain the correlated functional status among segregating V segments, but an unknown experimental factor could not be ruled out. A further reported finding was that TCR beta sequences accurately predicted the HLA-A and HLA-B alleles for most subjects in the first cohort. In vitro tests confirmed that three of the cytomegalovirus-associated TCR beta chains recognize cytomegalovirus antigens.

Library preparation employed the immunoSEQ multiplex PCR assay. For the multiplex PCR, a mixture combining 60 forward primers for TCR Vbeta segments and 13 reverse primers for TCR Jbeta segments was used. The CDR3 region of rearranged TCR beta genes was amplified from genomic DNA by a multiplex PCR assay. Amplified TCR beta libraries were sequenced as 87-base-pair reads on the Illumina HiSeq System. Per the original workflow: In a later analysis, roughly 80 million unique TCR beta chains were counted across the 650 to 750 repertoires, and approximately 11 million of these chains were shared by at least two donors. A nearest-neighbor algorithm error-corrected the raw reads and collapsed the reads into unique sequences, merging closely related sequences to remove PCR and sequencing errors. Alignment of CDR3 sequences to IMGT reference sequences was used to assign V, D and J gene segments. For a sequence to be retained, a match of at least six nucleotides to both a V gene segment and a J gene segment was required. A rearrangement counted as productive if the CDR3 had no stop codons and remained in frame with V and J, and every other rearrangement counted as non-productive. CDR3 was defined according to IMGT convention as the region running from the second conserved V-encoded cysteine to the conserved J-encoded phenylalanine. The earlier analysis of about 640 of the donors excluded any sequence lacking an unambiguous match to a single V gene segment. In an earlier analysis of almost 600 of the donors, a V segment was called functional when productive rearrangements were above 56.7%, and segregating when the standard deviation between donors exceeded 5%. A statistical classification framework was developed to diagnose cytomegalovirus status using the catalog of TCR beta chain sequences. In a later analysis, V and J genes were assigned by comparing TCR nucleotide sequences against IMGT/GENE-DB human TR gene sequences. The TCRdist pipeline was used in a later analysis to assign CDR3 sequences and most-parsimonious VDJ recombination scenarios. In a later analysis, every TCR beta chain was defined by the combination of its CDR3 amino acid sequence and its V-gene family, and reads without a unique V-gene family were dropped. To address suspected cross-contamination and a sequencing artifact, a later analysis removed around 600 highly shared, low-generation-probability nucleotide sequences. In a later analysis, a clonal expansion index was calculated for each public chain from normalized within-repertoire ranks of inferred template counts. Generation probabilities in a later analysis came from a VDJ recombination model fitted to out-of-frame rearrangements, and those results were checked against IGoR. In a later analysis, TCR-TCR, TCR-HLA and TCR-CMV co-occurrence was scored with hypergeometric tests, and a repertoire-size bias correction was applied to TCR pairs. False discovery rates were estimated in a later analysis by permuting HLA or CMV assignments 20 times. In a later analysis, co-occurring TCRs were grouped using DBSCAN, with TCRdist sequence similarity added in when clustering inside HLA-allele-positive subsets. Repertoires with fewer than 30,000 or more than 120,000 public chains were left out of co-occurrence clustering, as were a handful of repertoires with anomalous nucleotide sharing. TCRdb took over this immuneACCESS table, retaining in-frame rearrangements with V and J assigned. Such tables are incomplete; in checked studies, under half of the missing clones stem from an unresolved V gene, and the remainder is unexplained. The D gene and trimming were derived from the DNA, and the V and J assignments and clone size from that table. Within this sample are some 100,000 clones, with 78% of them counted one time only. The ten biggest clones cover 3.5% to 5.5% of the sample.

The cohort was made up of approximately 700 healthy bone marrow donors. Cohort members were all nominally healthy when sampled, although unrecorded immune exposures were likely present. The donor was CMV seropositive and belonged to the group of some 290 seropositive cohort members. Every donor gave a peripheral blood sample, and the peripheral blood mononuclear cells from that sample were used for TCR beta sequencing. Genomic DNA was extracted from the blood cell samples with the Qiagen DNeasy Blood Extraction Kit. As encoded in the germline V gene, CDR1 is SGHTA while CDR2 is FQGTGA. The CDR3 starts with the cysteine, ends with the phenylalanine, and has 14 residues. Here the CDR3 DNA is all that survives: 42 bases in frame from base 1. After removal of 5 bases from V and 9 bases from J, the junction retains 4 bases not matched to a gene.

Sample: PBMCs. The rearrangement combines TRBV7-3 with TRBJ2-1; TRBD2 aligns with 13 central bases. The clonotype originates from a woman aged 40 to 55 in good health and CMV-seropositive. The CDR3 protein sequence reads: CASSPTSGRSEQFF. The DNA is as follows: TGTGCCAGCAGCCCGACTAGCGGGAGGAGTGAGCAGTTCTTC.